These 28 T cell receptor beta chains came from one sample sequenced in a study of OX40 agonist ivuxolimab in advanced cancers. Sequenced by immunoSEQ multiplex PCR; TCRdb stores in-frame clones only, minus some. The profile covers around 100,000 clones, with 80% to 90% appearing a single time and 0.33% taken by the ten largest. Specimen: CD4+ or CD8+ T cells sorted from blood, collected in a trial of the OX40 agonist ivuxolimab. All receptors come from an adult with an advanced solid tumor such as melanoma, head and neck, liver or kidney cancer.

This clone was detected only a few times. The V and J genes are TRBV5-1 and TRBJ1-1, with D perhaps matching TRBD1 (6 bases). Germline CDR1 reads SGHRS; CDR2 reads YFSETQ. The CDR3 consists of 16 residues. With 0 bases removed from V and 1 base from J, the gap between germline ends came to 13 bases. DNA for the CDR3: TGCGCCAGCAGCTTGGCCCCACAGGGCACGAACACTGAAGCTTTCTTT. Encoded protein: CASSLAPQGTNTEAFF.

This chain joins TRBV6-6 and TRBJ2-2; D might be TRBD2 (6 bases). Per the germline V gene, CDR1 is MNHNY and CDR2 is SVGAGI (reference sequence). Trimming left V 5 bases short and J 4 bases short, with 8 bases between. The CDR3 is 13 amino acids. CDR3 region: CASSRRATGELFF. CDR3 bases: TGTGCCAGCAGTAGGAGGGCCACCGGGGAGCTGTTTTTT.

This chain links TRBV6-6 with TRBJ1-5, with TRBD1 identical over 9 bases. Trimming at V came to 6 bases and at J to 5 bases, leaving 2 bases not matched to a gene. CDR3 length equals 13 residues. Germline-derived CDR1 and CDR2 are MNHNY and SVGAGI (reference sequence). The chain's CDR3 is CASSWDRDQPQHF. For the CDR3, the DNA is TGTGCCAGCAGCTGGGACAGGGATCAGCCCCAGCATTTT.

CDR3 residues: CSVSLGQETQYF. The DNA of the CDR3 is TGCAGCGTGTCTCTGGGACAAGAGACCCAGTACTTC. The V call is TRBV29-1, the J call TRBJ2-5; D is uncertain. V shed 6 bases and J shed 2 bases, with 10 bases lying between them. CDR1 and CDR2 (germline): SQVTM, ANQGSEA. The CDR3 has 12 residues.

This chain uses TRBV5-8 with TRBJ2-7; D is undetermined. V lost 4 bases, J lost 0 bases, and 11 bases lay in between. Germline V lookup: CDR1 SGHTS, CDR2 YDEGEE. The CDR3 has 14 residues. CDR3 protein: CASSPNWSSYEQYF. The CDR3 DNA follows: TGTGCCAGCAGCCCAAACTGGAGCTCCTACGAGCAGTACTTC.

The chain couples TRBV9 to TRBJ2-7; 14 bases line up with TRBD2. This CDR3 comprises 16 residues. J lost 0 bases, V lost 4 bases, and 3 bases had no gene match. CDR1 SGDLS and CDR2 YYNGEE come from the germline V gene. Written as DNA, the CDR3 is TGTGCCAGCAGCCCGGGGACTAGCGGGGGCTCCTACGAGCAGTACTTC. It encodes CASSPGTSGGSYEQYF.

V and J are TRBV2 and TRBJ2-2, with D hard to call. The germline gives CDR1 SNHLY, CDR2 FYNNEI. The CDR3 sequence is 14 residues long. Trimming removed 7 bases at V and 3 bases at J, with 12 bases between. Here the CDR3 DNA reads TGTGCCAGCACCGGACCTCCGGACACCGGGGAGCTGTTTTTT. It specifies CASTGPPDTGELFF.

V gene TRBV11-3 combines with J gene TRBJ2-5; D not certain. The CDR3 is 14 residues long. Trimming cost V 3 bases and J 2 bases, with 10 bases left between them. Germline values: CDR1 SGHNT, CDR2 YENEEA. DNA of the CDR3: TGTGCCAGCAGCTTGCCAGGCCGGCAAGAGACCCAGTACTTC. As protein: CASSLPGRQETQYF.

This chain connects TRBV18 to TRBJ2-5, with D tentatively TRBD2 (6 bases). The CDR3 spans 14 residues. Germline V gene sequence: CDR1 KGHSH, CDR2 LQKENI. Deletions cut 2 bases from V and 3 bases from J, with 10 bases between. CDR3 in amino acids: CASSPSWGEETQYF. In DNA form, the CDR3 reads TGTGCCAGCTCACCAAGCTGGGGGGAAGAGACCCAGTACTTC.

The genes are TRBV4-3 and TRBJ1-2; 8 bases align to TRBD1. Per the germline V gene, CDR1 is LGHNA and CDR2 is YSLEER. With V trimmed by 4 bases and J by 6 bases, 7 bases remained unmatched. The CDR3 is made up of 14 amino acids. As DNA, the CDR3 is TGCGCCAGCAGCCCATCGGACAGGGTTGATGGCTACACCTTC. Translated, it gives CASSPSDRVDGYTF.

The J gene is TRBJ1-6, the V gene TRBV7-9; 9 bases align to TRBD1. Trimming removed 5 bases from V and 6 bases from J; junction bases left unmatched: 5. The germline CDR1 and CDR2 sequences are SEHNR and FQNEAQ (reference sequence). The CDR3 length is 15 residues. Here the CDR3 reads CASSKQGALNSPLHF. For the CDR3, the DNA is TGTGCCAGCAGCAAACAGGGGGCGCTTAATTCACCCCTCCACTTT.

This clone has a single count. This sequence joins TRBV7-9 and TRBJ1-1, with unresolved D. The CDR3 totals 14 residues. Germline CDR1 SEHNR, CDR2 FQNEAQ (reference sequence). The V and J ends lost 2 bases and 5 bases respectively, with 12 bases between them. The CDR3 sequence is CASSLSNQETEAFF. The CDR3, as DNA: TGTGCCAGCAGCTTAAGTAATCAGGAGACTGAAGCTTTCTTT. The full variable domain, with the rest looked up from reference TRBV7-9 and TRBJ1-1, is DTGVSQNPRHKITKRGQNVTFRCDPISEHNRLYWYRQTLGQGPEFLTYFQNEAQLEKSRLLSDRFSAERPKGSFSTLEIQRTEQGDSAMYLCASSLSNQETEAFFGQGTRLTVV.

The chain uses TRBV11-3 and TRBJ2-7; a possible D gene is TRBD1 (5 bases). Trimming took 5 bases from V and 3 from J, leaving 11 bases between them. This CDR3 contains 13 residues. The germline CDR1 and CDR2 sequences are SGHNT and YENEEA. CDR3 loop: CASSLQDSYEQYF. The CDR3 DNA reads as TGTGCCAGCAGCCTACAAGACAGCTACGAGCAGTACTTC.

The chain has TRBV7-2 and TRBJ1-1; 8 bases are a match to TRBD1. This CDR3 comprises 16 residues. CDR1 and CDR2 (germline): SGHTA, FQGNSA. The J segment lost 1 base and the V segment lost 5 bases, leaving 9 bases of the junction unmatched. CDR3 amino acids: CASSPPAGGWNTEAFF. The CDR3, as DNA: TGTGCCAGCAGCCCGCCGGCAGGGGGCTGGAACACTGAAGCTTTCTTT. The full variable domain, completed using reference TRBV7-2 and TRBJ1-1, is GAGVSQSPSNKVTEKGKDVELRCDPISGHTALYWYRQSLGQGLEFLIYFQGNSAPDKSGLPSDRFSAERTGGSVSTLTIQRTQQEDSAVYLCASSPPAGGWNTEAFFGQGTRLTVV.

The CDR3 nucleotides are TGTGCCAGTAGTATTACTTCCCGGGACCCCCAGGGGGGGAACATTCAGTACTTC. Translating gives CASSITSRDPQGGNIQYF. The V and J genes are TRBV19 and TRBJ2-4, with D perhaps given as TRBD1 or TRBD2 (7 bases each). The germline V and J ends were trimmed by 3 bases and 7 bases, with 25 bases remaining between them. Germline V gene sequence: CDR1 LNHDA, CDR2 SQIVND (reference sequence). This CDR3 contains 18 residues.

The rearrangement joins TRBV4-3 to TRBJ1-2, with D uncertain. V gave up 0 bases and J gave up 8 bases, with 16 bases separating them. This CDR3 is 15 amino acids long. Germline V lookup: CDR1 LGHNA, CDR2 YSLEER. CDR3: CASSQDKGYLWGYTF. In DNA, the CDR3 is TGCGCCAGCAGCCAAGATAAAGGTTACCTATGGGGCTACACCTTC.

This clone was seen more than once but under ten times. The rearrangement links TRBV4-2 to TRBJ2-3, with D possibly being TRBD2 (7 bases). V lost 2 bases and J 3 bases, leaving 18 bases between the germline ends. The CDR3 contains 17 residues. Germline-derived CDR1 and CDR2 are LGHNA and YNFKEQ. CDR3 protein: CASSQSAPGGMTDTQYF. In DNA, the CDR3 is TGTGCCAGCAGCCAATCTGCTCCGGGGGGCATGACAGATACGCAGTATTTT.

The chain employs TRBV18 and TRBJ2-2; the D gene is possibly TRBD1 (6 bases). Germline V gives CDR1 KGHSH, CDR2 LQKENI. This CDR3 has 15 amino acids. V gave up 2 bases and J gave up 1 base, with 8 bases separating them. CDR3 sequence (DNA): TGTGCCAGCTCACCAGAGGGACAGAACACCGGGGAGCTGTTTTTT. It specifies CASSPEGQNTGELFF.

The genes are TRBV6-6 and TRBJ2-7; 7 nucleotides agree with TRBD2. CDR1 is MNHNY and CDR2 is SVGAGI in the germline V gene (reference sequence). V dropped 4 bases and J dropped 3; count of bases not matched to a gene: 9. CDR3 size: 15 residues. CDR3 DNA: TGTGCCAGCAGTTTAGGGACTACACCCAGCTACGAGCAGTACTTC. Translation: CASSLGTTPSYEQYF.

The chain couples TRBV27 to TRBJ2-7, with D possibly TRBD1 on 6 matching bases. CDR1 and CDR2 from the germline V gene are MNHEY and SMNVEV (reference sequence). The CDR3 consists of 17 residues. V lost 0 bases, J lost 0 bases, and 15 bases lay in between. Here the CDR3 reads CASSLSVWGLGSYEQYF. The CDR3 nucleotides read TGTGCCAGCAGTTTATCGGTCTGGGGGCTCGGCTCCTACGAGCAGTACTTC.

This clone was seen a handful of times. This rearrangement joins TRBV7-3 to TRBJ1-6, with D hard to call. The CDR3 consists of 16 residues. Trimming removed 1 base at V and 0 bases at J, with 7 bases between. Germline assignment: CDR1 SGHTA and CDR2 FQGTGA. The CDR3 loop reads CASSLKVGSYNSPLHF. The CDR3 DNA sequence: TGTGCCAGCAGCTTAAAGGTAGGCTCCTATAATTCACCCCTCCACTTT.

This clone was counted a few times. The CDR3 loop reads CASSTTGPYGYTF. DNA for the CDR3: TGTGCCAGCAGTACGACAGGGCCCTATGGCTACACCTTC. The chain couples TRBV27 to TRBJ1-2, with 7 bases lining up with TRBD1. The germline V gene has CDR1 MNHEY and CDR2 SMNVEV (reference sequence). V trimming: 5 bases; J trimming: 4 bases; junction bases outside the gene matches: 4. The CDR3 has 13 amino acids.

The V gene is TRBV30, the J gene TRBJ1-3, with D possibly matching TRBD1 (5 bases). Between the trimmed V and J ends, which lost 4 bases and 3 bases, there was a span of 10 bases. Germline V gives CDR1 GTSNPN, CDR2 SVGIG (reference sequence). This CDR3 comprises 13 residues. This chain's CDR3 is CAWTPGNGNTIYF. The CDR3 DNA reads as TGTGCCTGGACCCCAGGGAATGGAAACACCATATATTTT.

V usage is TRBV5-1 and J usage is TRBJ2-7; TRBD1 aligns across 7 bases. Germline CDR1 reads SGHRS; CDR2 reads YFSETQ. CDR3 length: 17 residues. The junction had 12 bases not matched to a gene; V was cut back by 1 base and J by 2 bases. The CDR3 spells CASSLSGQARTTYEQYF. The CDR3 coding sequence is TGCGCCAGCAGCTTGTCTGGACAGGCACGGACAACCTACGAGCAGTACTTC.

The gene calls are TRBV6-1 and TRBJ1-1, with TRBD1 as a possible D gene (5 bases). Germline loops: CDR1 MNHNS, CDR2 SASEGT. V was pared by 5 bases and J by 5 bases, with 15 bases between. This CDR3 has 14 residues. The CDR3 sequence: CASSRGESWTEAFF. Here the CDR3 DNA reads TGTGCCAGCAGTCGAGGGGAGAGTTGGACTGAAGCTTTCTTT.

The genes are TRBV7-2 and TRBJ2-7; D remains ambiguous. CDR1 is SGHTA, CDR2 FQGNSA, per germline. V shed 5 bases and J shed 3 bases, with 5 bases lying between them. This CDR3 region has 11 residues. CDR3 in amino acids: CASSLLYEQYF. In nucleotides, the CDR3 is TGTGCCAGCAGCCTTCTCTACGAGCAGTACTTC.

The CDR3 DNA follows: TGTGCCAGCAGTGTGAGAGACAGGGCTCCTTACGGCTACACCTTC. Translated: CASSVRDRAPYGYTF. This rearrangement joins TRBV2 to TRBJ1-2, with 7 bases lining up with TRBD1. Losses at the gene ends were 4 bases for V and 8 bases for J; bases not matched to a gene: 13. CDR3 length equals 15 residues. Germline CDR1 SNHLY, CDR2 FYNNEI.

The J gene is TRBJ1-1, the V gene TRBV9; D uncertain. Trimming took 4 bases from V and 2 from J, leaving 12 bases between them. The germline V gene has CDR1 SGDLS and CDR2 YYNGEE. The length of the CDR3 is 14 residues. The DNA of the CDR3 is TGTGCCAGCAGCCTCCGGCCAGACAACACTGAAGCTTTCTTT. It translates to CASSLRPDNTEAFF.